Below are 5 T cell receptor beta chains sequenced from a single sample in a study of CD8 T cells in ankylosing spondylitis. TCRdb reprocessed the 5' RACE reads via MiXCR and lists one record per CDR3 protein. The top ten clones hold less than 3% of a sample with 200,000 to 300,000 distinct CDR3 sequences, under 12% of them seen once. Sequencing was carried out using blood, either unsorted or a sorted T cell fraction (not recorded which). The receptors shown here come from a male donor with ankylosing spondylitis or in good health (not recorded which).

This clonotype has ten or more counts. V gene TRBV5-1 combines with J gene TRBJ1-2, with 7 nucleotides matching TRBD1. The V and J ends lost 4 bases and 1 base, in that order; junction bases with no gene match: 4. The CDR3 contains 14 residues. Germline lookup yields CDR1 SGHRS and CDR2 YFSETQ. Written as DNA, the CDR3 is TGCGCCAGCAGCCCCGGGACAGATAACTATGGCTACACCTTC. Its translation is CASSPGTDNYGYTF.

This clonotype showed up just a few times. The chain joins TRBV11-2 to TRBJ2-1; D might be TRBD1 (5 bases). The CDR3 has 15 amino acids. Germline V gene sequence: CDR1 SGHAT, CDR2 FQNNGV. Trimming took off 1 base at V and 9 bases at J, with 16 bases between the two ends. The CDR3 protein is CASSLGQGKPVEQFF. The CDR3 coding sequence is TGTGCCAGCAGCTTAGGTCAGGGTAAGCCGGTTGAGCAGTTCTTC.

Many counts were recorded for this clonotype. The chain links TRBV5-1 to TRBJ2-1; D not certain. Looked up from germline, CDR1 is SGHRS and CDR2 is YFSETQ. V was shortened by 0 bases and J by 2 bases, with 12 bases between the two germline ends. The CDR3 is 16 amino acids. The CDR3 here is CASSLALLDPYNEQFF. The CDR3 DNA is TGCGCCAGCAGCTTGGCCTTGCTAGACCCCTACAATGAGCAGTTCTTC.

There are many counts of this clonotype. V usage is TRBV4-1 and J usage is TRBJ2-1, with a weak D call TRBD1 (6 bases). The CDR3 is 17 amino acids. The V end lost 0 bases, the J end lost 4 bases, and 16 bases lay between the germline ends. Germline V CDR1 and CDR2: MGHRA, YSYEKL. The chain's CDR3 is CASSQDGGQRRYNEQFF. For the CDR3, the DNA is TGCGCCAGCAGCCAAGATGGCGGACAGCGGAGATACAATGAGCAGTTCTTC.

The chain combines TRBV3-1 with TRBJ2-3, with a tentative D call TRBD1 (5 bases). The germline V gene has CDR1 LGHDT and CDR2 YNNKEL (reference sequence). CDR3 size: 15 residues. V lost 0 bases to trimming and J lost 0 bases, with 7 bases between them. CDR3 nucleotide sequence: TGTGCCAGCAGCCAAGAACAGGACAGCACAGATACGCAGTATTTT. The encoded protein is CASSQEQDSTDTQYF.